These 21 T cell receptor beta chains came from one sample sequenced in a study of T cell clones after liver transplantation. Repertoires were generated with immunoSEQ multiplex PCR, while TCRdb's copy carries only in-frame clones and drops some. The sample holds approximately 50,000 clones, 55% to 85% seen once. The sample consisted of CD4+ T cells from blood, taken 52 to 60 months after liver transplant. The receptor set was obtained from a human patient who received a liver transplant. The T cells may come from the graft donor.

The CDR3 nucleotides read TGCGCCAGCAGCCAGAACAGGAACGCCGAAGAGACCCAGTACTTC. Translating gives CASSQNRNAEETQYF. The genes are TRBV4-1 and TRBJ2-5, with a possible D match to TRBD1 (5 bases). V was trimmed by 3 bases and J by 3 bases, leaving 14 bases between them. Germline values: CDR1 MGHRA, CDR2 YSYEKL. CDR3 length: 15 residues.

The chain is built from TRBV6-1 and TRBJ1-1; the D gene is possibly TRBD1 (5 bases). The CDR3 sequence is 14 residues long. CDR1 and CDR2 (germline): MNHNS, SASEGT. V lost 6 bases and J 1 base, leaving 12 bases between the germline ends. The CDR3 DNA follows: TGTGCCAGCAGGGCACAGGTAAGGAACACTGAAGCTTTCTTT. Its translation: CASRAQVRNTEAFF.

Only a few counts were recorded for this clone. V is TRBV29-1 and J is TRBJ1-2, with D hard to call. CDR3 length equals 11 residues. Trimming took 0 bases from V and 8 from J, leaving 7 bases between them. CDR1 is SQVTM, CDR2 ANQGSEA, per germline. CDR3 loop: CSVEDTGGYTF. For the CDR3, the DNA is TGCAGCGTTGAAGATACGGGCGGCTACACCTTC.

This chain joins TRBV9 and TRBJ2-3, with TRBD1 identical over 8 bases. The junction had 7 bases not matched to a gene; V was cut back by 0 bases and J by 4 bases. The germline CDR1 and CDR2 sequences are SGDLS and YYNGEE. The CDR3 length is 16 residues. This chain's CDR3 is CASSVGGTGIADTQYF. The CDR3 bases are TGTGCCAGCAGCGTAGGTGGGACAGGTATCGCAGATACGCAGTATTTT.

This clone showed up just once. Written as DNA, the CDR3 is TGTGCCAGCAGACGTGGGACGTTGAACACTGAAGCTTTCTTT. Translated, it gives CASRRGTLNTEAFF. This chain uses TRBV27 with TRBJ1-1, with D tentatively TRBD1 (5 bases). The V end was cut by 6 bases, the J end by 0 bases, with 11 bases between. This CDR3 has 14 amino acids. Germline V lookup: CDR1 MNHEY, CDR2 SMNVEV (reference sequence).

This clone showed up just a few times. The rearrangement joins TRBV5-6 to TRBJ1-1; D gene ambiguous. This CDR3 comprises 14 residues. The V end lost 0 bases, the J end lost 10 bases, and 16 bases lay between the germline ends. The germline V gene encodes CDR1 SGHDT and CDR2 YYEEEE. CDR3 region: CASSLGQAPWTAFF. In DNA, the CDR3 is TGTGCCAGCAGCTTGGGGCAGGCCCCCTGGACAGCTTTCTTT.

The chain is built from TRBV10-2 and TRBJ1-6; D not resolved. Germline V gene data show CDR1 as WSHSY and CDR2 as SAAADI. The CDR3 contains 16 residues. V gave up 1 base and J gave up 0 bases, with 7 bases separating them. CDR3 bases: TGCGCCAGCAGTGAGTTGGGGAGCTCCTATAATTCACCCCTCCACTTT. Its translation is CASSELGSSYNSPLHF.

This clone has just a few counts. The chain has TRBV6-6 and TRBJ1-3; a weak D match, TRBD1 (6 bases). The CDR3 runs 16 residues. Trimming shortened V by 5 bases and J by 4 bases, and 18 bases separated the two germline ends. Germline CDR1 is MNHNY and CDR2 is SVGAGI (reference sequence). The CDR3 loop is CASSPLGARTGNTIYF. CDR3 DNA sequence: TGTGCCAGCAGTCCCCTGGGGGCGCGAACGGGAAACACCATATATTTT.

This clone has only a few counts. The CDR3 DNA reads as TGTGCCAGCAGTGAAGGGGTGGCAGAGCAATCAGCCCAGCATTTT. This encodes CASSEGVAEQSAQHF. The rearrangement joins TRBV6-1 to TRBJ1-5; no clear D. CDR3 length: 15 residues. Germline V gene lookup returns CDR1 MNHNS and CDR2 SASEGT. V was pared by 1 base and J by 11 bases, with 18 bases between.

CDR3 loop: CASRRTDMNTEAFF. Written as DNA, the CDR3 is TGTGCCAGCAGGCGGACAGATATGAACACTGAAGCTTTCTTT. The chain links TRBV6-1 to TRBJ1-1, with a tentative D call TRBD1 (6 bases). V lost 6 bases and J lost 0, with 11 bases in between. The germline V gene has CDR1 MNHNS and CDR2 SASEGT. This CDR3 is built from 14 residues.

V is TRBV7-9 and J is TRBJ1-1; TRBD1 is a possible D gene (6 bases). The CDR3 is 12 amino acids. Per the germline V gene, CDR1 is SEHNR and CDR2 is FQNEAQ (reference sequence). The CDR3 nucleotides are TGTGCGAGCGGGGGGCGTGCACCTGAAGCTTTCTTT. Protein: CASGGRAPEAFF.

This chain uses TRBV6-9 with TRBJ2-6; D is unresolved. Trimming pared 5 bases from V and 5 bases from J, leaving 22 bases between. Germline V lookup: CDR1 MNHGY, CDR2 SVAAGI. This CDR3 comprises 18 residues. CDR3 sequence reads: CASSHYGLRQSRANVLTF. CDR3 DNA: TGTGCCAGCAGTCATTATGGCTTACGACAAAGTCGGGCCAACGTCCTGACTTTC.

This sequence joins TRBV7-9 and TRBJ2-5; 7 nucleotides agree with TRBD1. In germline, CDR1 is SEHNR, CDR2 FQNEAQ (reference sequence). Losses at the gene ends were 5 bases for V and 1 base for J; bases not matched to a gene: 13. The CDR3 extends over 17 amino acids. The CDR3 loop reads CASSPPYYRGVQETQYF. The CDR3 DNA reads TGTGCCAGCAGCCCCCCGTACTACAGGGGCGTCCAAGAGACCCAGTACTTC.

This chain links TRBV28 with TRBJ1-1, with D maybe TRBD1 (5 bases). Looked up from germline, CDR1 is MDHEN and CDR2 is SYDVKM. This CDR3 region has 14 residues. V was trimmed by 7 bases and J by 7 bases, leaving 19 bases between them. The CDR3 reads CASTPPLRQNEAFF. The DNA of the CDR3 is TGTGCCAGCACCCCCCCCCTCCGACAGAATGAAGCTTTCTTT.

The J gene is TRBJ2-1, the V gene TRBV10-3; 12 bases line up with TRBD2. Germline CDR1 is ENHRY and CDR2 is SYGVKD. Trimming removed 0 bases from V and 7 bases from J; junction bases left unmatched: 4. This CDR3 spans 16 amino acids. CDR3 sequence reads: CAISESNLAGGNEQFF. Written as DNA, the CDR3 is TGTGCCATCAGTGAGTCGAACCTAGCGGGGGGGAATGAGCAGTTCTTC.

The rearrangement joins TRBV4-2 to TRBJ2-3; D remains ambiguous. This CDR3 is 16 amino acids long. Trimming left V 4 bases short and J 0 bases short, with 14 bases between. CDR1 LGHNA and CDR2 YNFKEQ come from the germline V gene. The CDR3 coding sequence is TGTGCCAGCAGCCTAGCAGAGAGACCTAGCACAGATACGCAGTATTTT. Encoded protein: CASSLAERPSTDTQYF.

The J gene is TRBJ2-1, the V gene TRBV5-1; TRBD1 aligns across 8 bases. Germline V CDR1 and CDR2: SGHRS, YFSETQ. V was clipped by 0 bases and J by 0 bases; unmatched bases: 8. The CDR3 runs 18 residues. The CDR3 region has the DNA TGCGCCAGCAGCTTGGAACCGACAGGGGTGTCCTCCTACAATGAGCAGTTCTTC. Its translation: CASSLEPTGVSSYNEQFF.

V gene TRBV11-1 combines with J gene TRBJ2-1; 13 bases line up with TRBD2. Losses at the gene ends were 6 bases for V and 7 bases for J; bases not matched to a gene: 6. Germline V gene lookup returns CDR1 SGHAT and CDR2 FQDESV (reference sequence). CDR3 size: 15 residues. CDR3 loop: CASRRTSGGENEQFF. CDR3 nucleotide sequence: TGTGCCAGCAGGCGGACTAGCGGGGGCGAGAATGAGCAGTTCTTC. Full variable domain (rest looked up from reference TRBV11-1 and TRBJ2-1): EAEVAQSPRYKITEKSQAVAFWCDPISGHATLYWYRQILGQGPELLVQFQDESVVDDSQLPKDRFSAERLKGVDSTLKIQPAELGDSAMYLCASRRTSGGENEQFFGPGTRLTVL.

CDR3 nucleotides: TGTGCCAGCAGCCAACTGGGACAGGGAAAGAGGAATGAGCAGTTCTTC. Its translation: CASSQLGQGKRNEQFF. The rearrangement uses TRBV14 and TRBJ2-1, with 9 bases that match TRBD1. CDR1 and CDR2 (germline): SGHDN, FVKESK. The J segment lost 7 bases and the V segment lost 2 bases, leaving 9 bases of the junction unmatched. The CDR3 extends over 16 amino acids. The full variable domain, in which reference TRBV14 and TRBJ2-1 provide the parts outside the CDR3, is EAGVTQFPSHSVIEKGQTVTLRCDPISGHDNLYWYRRVMGKEIKFLLHFVKESKQDESGMPNNRFLAERTGGTYSTLKVQPAELEDSGVYFCASSQLGQGKRNEQFFGPGTRLTVL.

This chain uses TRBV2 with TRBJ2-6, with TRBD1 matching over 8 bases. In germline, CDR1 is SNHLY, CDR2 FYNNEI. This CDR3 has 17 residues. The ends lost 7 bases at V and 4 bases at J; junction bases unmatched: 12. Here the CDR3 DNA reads TGTGCCAGCATACCAGGGGGCTTGAGAAACGGGGCCAACGTCCTGACTTTC. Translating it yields CASIPGGLRNGANVLTF.

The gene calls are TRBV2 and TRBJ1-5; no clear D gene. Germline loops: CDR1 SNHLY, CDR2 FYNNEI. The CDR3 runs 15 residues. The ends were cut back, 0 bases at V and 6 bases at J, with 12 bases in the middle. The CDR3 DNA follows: TGTGCCAGCAGTGAAGCCCTGAGAGCAAGTCAGCCCCAGCATTTT. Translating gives CASSEALRASQPQHF.